The next 23 T cell receptor beta chains were all read from a single sample in a study of CD8 T cells in Susac syndrome. Random hexamers primed reverse transcription of 0.5 to 1 ug RNA. Via MiXCR, TCRdb re-called the immunoSEQ multiplex PCR reads, giving one row per CDR3 protein. The table shows approximately 210,000 distinct CDR3 sequences, with roughly 93% occurring only once. The sample taken for sequencing was CD4+ T cells from PBMCs. These receptors all stem from a human donor with Susac syndrome.

The V and J genes are TRBV29-1 and TRBJ2-3, with 8 nucleotides matching TRBD1. The CDR3 length is 15 residues. Unmatched junction bases numbered 12, after V lost 5 bases and J lost 5 bases. The V gene's germline CDR1 is SQVTM and CDR2 ANQGSEA. CDR3 in amino acids: CSVFRQGRRGDTQYF. CDR3 DNA sequence: TGCAGCGTTTTCAGACAGGGGCGCCGGGGAGATACGCAGTATTTT.

The V and J genes are TRBV3-1 and TRBJ1-2; weak D call: TRBD1 (5 bases). The CDR3 spans 16 residues. V shed 1 base and J shed 4 bases, with 16 bases lying between them. Germline V lookup: CDR1 LGHDT, CDR2 YNNKEL (reference sequence). CDR3 residues: CASSQAEGGAAYGYTF. In DNA, the CDR3 is TGTGCCAGCAGCCAAGCTGAAGGTGGGGCAGCCTATGGCTACACCTTC.

This rearrangement joins TRBV30 to TRBJ1-3, with 8 bases matching TRBD1. Germline V gene sequence: CDR1 GTSNPN, CDR2 SVGIG (reference sequence). This CDR3 region has 14 residues. J gave up 3 bases and V 5 bases, and 6 bases lay outside the gene matches. CDR3 sequence: CAWESGGGGNTIYF. In nucleotides, the CDR3 is TGTGCCTGGGAGTCAGGGGGCGGTGGAAACACCATATATTTT. The whole variable domain, remainder taken from reference TRBV30 and TRBJ1-3, is SQTIHQWPATLVQPVGSPLSLECTVEGTSNPNLYWYRQAAGRGLQLLFYSVGIGQISSEVPQNLSASRPQDRQFILSSKKLLLSDSGFYLCAWESGGGGNTIYFGEGSWLTVV.

This clonotype was observed a single time. The V and J genes are TRBV7-9 and TRBJ1-1, with 7 nucleotides matching TRBD1. The CDR3 is 15 amino acids. CDR1 is SEHNR and CDR2 is FQNEAQ in the germline V gene (reference sequence). V was clipped by 5 bases and J by 1 base; unmatched bases: 7. The CDR3 reads CASSARRGRNTEAFF. The CDR3 DNA reads as TGTGCCAGCAGCGCCCGCAGGGGGAGGAACACTGAAGCTTTCTTT. Full variable domain (outside the CDR3, taken from reference TRBV7-9 and TRBJ1-1): DTGVSQNPRHKITKRGQNVTFRCDPISEHNRLYWYRQTLGQGPEFLTYFQNEAQLEKSRLLSDRFSAERPKGSFSTLEIQRTEQGDSAMYLCASSARRGRNTEAFFGQGTRLTVV.

This chain links TRBV20-1 with TRBJ1-2, with unresolved D. CDR3 length: 14 amino acids. Germline assignment: CDR1 DFQATT and CDR2 SNEGSKA (reference sequence). The V end lost 5 bases, the J end lost 3 bases, and 16 bases lay between the germline ends. The CDR3 spells CSAPRAINDYGYTF. The CDR3 nucleotides read TGCAGTGCTCCCCGCGCAATTAACGACTATGGCTACACCTTC.

CDR3 loop: CSAREAVEQFF. CDR3 nucleotide sequence: TGCAGTGCTAGAGAGGCTGTGGAGCAGTTCTTC. This chain uses TRBV20-1 with TRBJ2-1; D call uncertain. Per germline, CDR1 DFQATT and CDR2 SNEGSKA (reference sequence). V lost 0 bases and J lost 10, with 7 bases in between. This CDR3 has 11 residues.

The chain couples TRBV14 to TRBJ2-3; D uncertain. Germline V CDR1 and CDR2: SGHDN, FVKESK. Trimming left V 4 bases short and J 5 bases short, with 10 bases between. This CDR3 comprises 13 residues. The CDR3 coding sequence is TGTGCCAGCAGCCCAAATTGGAGAGATACGCAGTATTTT. It yields the protein CASSPNWRDTQYF.

V is TRBV7-8 and J is TRBJ2-3; D may be TRBD2 (5 bases). Germline loops: CDR1 SGHVS, CDR2 FQNEAQ. Trimming pared 1 base from V and 6 bases from J, leaving 14 bases between. This CDR3 contains 15 residues. CDR3 amino acids: CASSLEARGWDTQYF. CDR3 sequence (DNA): TGTGCCAGCAGCTTAGAGGCTAGAGGGTGGGATACGCAGTATTTT.

The V and J genes are TRBV6-5 and TRBJ2-7; tentatively, D is TRBD1 or TRBD2 (5 bases each). V lost 6 bases and J 3 bases, leaving 18 bases between the germline ends. The CDR3 spans 15 residues. Per the germline V gene, CDR1 is MNHEY and CDR2 is SVGAGI. Written as DNA, the CDR3 is TGTGCCAGCAGCCCTACCGGGACGTCAGTCTACGAGCAGTACTTC. It codes for CASSPTGTSVYEQYF.

This chain uses TRBV18 with TRBJ2-3; the D call may be TRBD1 or TRBD2 (6 bases each). Trimming left V 4 bases short and J 0 bases short, with 11 bases between. CDR1 is KGHSH, CDR2 LQKENI, per germline. The CDR3 extends over 15 amino acids. CDR3 DNA sequence: TGTGCCAGCTCACAGGGGGGCCCTAGCACAGATACGCAGTATTTT. It specifies CASSQGGPSTDTQYF.

The V gene is TRBV15, the J gene TRBJ2-6, with D uncertain. This CDR3 is built from 12 residues. Per germline, CDR1 LNHNV and CDR2 YYDKDF (reference sequence). V lost 0 bases and J lost 13, with 7 bases in between. CDR3 sequence: CATSRDLNVLTF. As DNA, the CDR3 is TGTGCCACCAGCAGAGATCTTAATGTCCTGACTTTC.

V is TRBV6-2 or TRBV6-3 and J is TRBJ2-2; no clear D. The CDR3 has 15 amino acids. Germline V lookup: CDR1 MNHEY, CDR2 SVGEGT. Trimming took off 3 bases at V and 0 bases at J, with 8 bases between the two ends. In DNA form, the CDR3 reads TGTGCCAGCAGTTATGGTGGACCGAACACCGGGGAGCTGTTTTTT. Encoded protein: CASSYGGPNTGELFF.

V usage is TRBV24-1 and J usage is TRBJ2-1; unclear D gene. Germline V gives CDR1 KGHDR, CDR2 SFDVKD. Trimming left V 7 bases short and J 3 bases short, with 0 bases between. The CDR3 length is 10 residues. The CDR3 is CATSYNEQFF. Written as DNA, the CDR3 is TGTGCCACCAGCTACAATGAGCAGTTCTTC.

The V call is TRBV5-1, the J call TRBJ2-7, with D hard to call. CDR1 and CDR2 (germline): SGHRS, YFSETQ. Trimming pared 1 base from V and 5 bases from J, leaving 4 bases between. The CDR3 runs 11 residues. The CDR3 region has the DNA TGCGCCAGCAGCTTGAAAAACGAGCAGTACTTC. This codes for CASSLKNEQYF.

This sequence joins TRBV12-3 or TRBV12-4 and TRBJ1-2, with TRBD1 as a possible D gene (6 bases). Between the trimmed V and J ends, which lost 5 bases and 8 bases, there was a span of 18 bases. The CDR3 length is 14 residues. The CDR3 loop reads CASSQRRGAYGYTF. CDR3 nucleotide sequence: TGTGCCAGCAGTCAGCGCAGGGGAGCATACGGCTACACCTTC.

CDR3 loop: CASSQQVRRQSFF. The CDR3 DNA reads as TGCGCCAGCAGCCAACAGGTGAGGAGGCAGTCTTTCTTT. The chain combines TRBV4-3 with TRBJ1-1; D is uncertain. This CDR3 has 13 residues. Germline lookup yields CDR1 LGHNA and CDR2 YSLEER. The germline V and J ends were trimmed by 2 bases and 12 bases, with 16 bases remaining between them.

The chain has TRBV9 and TRBJ2-3; TRBD2 is a possible D gene (6 bases). Germline CDR1 and CDR2: SGDLS and YYNGEE. This CDR3 is built from 18 residues. V shed 3 bases and J shed 7 bases, with 27 bases lying between them. Here the CDR3 DNA reads TGTGCCAGCAGCGCGGGCCCGGGGGACGGGGGTGCCTTGAATACGCAGTATTTT. Translation gives CASSAGPGDGGALNTQYF.

DNA for the CDR3: TGTGCCACCAGCAGAGGACAGGGAATGTACGAGCAGTACTTC. This encodes CATSRGQGMYEQYF. This chain links TRBV15 with TRBJ2-7, with 7 bases aligning to TRBD1. This CDR3 contains 14 residues. V dropped 1 base and J dropped 4; count of bases not matched to a gene: 4. The germline V gene has CDR1 LNHNV and CDR2 YYDKDF (reference sequence). The variable domain in full, with the rest retrieved from reference TRBV15 and TRBJ2-7, is DAMVIQNPRYQVTQFGKPVTLSCSQTLNHNVMYWYQQKSSQAPKLLFHYYDKDFNNEADTPDNFQSRRPNTSFCFLDIRSPGLGDTAMYLCATSRGQGMYEQYFGPGTRLTVT.

V is TRBV20-1 and J is TRBJ1-1; 7 bases agree with TRBD1. The germline V gene encodes CDR1 DFQATT and CDR2 SNEGSKA (reference sequence). This CDR3 is built from 12 residues. V trimming: 6 bases; J trimming: 8 bases; junction bases outside the gene matches: 9. The CDR3 DNA is TGCAGTGCCATCACCAACAGGGGCGAAGCTTTCTTT. The encoded protein is CSAITNRGEAFF.

This clonotype came up once. The CDR3 DNA follows: TGCAGTGCGAGCCTCGGGACAGAGCTCCCCTTAGCCAAAAACATTCAGTACTTC. Residues: CSASLGTELPLAKNIQYF. The gene calls are TRBV20-1 and TRBJ2-4, with 7 bases identical to TRBD1. With V trimmed by 6 bases and J by 0 bases, 17 bases remained unmatched. CDR1 and CDR2 (germline): DFQATT, SNEGSKA (reference sequence). This CDR3 has 18 residues.

The chain uses TRBV5-1 and TRBJ2-5, with 12 bases fitting TRBD2. Per the germline V gene, CDR1 is SGHRS and CDR2 is YFSETQ. Trimming removed 0 bases from V and 5 bases from J; junction bases left unmatched: 8. This CDR3 region has 17 residues. This chain's CDR3 is CASSLAPSGGAKETQYF. The CDR3 nucleotides read TGCGCCAGCAGCTTGGCCCCTAGCGGGGGGGCAAAGGAGACCCAGTACTTC.

CDR3 sequence (DNA): TGTGCCAGCAGCTTCTCCGGCGGGTTTGGGGGGCAGTACTTC. Translation gives CASSFSGGFGGQYF. The chain is built from TRBV7-9 and TRBJ2-7; either TRBD1 or TRBD2 may fit D (5 bases each). Germline CDR1 is SEHNR and CDR2 is FQNEAQ (reference sequence). This CDR3 has 14 amino acids. V was cut by 3 bases and J by 9 bases, with 18 bases left in between.

This rearrangement joins TRBV3-1 to TRBJ1-1, with TRBD1 matching over 9 bases. From germline, CDR1 is LGHDT and CDR2 YNNKEL (reference sequence). V lost 3 bases to trimming and J lost 0 bases; unmatched junction nucleotides: 5. The CDR3 is 16 residues long. CDR3 protein: CASSQWTGDLNTEAFF. DNA of the CDR3: TGTGCCAGCAGCCAGTGGACAGGGGACTTGAACACTGAAGCTTTCTTT.